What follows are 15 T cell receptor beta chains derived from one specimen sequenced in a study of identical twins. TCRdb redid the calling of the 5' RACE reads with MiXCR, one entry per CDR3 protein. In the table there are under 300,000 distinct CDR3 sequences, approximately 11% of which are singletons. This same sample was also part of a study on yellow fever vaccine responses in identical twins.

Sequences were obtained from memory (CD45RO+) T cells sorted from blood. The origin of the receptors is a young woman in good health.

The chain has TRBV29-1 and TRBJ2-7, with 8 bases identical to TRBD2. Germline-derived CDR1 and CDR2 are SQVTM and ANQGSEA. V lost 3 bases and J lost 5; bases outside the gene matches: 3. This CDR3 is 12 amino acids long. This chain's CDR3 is CSVEGTRNEQYF. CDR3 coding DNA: TGCAGCGTTGAGGGGACTAGAAACGAGCAGTACTTC.

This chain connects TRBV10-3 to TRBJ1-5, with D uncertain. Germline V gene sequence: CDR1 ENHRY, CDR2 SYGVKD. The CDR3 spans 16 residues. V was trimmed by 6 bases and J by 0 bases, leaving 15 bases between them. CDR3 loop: CAISPTDDFSNQPQHF. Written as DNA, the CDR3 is TGTGCCATCAGCCCCACGGACGATTTTAGCAATCAGCCCCAGCATTTT.

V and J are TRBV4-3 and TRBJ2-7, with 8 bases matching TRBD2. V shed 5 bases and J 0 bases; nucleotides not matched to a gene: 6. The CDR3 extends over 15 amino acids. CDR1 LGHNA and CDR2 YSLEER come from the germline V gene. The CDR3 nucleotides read TGCGCCAGCAGCGTCGGACTAGCAGACTCCTACGAGCAGTACTTC. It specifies CASSVGLADSYEQYF.

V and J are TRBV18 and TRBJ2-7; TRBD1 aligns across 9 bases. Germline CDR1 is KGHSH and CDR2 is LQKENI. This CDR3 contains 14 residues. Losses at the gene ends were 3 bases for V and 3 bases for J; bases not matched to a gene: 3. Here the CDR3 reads CASSPADRGYEQYF. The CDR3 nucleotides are TGTGCCAGCTCACCGGCGGACAGGGGCTACGAGCAGTACTTC.

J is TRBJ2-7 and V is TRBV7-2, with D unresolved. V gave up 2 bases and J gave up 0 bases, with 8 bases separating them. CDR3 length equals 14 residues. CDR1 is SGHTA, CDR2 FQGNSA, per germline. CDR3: CASSLLSTSYEQYF. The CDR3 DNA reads TGTGCCAGCAGCTTATTGTCAACCTCCTACGAGCAGTACTTC.

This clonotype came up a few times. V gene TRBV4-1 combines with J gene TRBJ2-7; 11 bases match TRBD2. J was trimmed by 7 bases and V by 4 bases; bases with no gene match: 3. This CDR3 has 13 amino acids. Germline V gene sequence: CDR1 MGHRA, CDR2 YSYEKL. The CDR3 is CASSPSGGREQYF. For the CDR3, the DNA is TGCGCCAGCAGCCCTAGCGGGGGGAGGGAGCAGTACTTC.

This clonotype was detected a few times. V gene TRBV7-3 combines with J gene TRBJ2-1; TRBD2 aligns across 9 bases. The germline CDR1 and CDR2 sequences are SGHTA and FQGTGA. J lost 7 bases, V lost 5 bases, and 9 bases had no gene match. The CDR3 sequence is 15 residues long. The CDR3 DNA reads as TGTGCCAGCAGCCGGGGCAGCGGGGGGATGAATGAGCAGTTCTTC. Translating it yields CASSRGSGGMNEQFF.

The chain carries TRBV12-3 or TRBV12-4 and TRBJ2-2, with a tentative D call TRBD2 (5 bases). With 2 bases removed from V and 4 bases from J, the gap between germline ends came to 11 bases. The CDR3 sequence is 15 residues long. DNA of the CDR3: TGTGCCAGCAGTTTACAGAATCTAGCCACCGGGGAGCTGTTTTTT. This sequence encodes CASSLQNLATGELFF.

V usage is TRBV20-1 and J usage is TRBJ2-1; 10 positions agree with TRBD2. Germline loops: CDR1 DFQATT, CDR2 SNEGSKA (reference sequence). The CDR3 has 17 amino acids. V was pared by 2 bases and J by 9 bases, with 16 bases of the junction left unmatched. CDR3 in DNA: TGCAGTGCTAGATCAACGGCCGGGACTAGCGTCCTCAGTGAGCAGTTCTTC. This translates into CSARSTAGTSVLSEQFF.

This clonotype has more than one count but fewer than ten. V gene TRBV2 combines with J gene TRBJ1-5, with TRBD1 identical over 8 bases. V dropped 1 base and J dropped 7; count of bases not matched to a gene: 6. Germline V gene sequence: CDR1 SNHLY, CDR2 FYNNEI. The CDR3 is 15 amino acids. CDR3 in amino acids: CASSEGRGPRQPQHF. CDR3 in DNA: TGTGCCAGCAGTGAAGGCAGGGGGCCGCGGCAGCCCCAGCATTTT.

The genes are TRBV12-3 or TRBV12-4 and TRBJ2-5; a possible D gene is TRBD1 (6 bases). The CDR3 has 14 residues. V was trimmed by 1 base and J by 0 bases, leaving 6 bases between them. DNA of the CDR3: TGTGCCAGCAGTTTAGGGACAGACCAAGAGACCCAGTACTTC. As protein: CASSLGTDQETQYF.

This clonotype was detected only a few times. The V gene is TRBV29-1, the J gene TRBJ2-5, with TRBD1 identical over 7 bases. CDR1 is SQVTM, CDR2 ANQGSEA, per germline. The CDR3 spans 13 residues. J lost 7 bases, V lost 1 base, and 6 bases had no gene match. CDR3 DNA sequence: TGCAGCGTTGAAGGGGGACAGAGAGGGACCCAGTACTTC. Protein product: CSVEGGQRGTQYF.

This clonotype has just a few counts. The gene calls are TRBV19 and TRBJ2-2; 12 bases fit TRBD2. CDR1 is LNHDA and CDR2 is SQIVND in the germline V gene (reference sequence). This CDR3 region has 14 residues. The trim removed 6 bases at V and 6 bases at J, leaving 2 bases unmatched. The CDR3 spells CASRTSGSAGELFF. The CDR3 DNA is TGTGCCAGTAGGACTAGCGGGAGCGCCGGGGAGCTGTTTTTT.

CDR3 sequence (DNA): TGTGCCAGCAGCTCAGGGACTAGCGGGAGATTAATCTACGAGCAGTACTTC. Amino acids: CASSSGTSGRLIYEQYF. The J gene is TRBJ2-7, the V gene TRBV7-2; TRBD2 agrees at 14 bases. V shed 4 bases, J shed 3 bases, and the junction held 8 bases outside the gene matches. Per the germline V gene, CDR1 is SGHTA and CDR2 is FQGNSA. This CDR3 is 17 amino acids long. Drawing the rest from reference TRBV7-2 and TRBJ2-7, the complete variable domain is GAGVSQSPSNKVTEKGKDVELRCDPISGHTALYWYRQSLGQGLEFLIYFQGNSAPDKSGLPSDRFSAERTGGSVSTLTIQRTQQEDSAVYLCASSSGTSGRLIYEQYFGPGTRLTVT.

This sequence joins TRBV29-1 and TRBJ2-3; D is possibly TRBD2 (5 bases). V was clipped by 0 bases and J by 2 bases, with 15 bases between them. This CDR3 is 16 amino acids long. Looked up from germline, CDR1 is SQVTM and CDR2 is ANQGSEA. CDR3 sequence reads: CSVEDRRSVNTDTQYF. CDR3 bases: TGCAGCGTTGAAGATCGGAGGTCAGTTAACACAGATACGCAGTATTTT.